The 17 T cell receptor beta chains listed next were all sequenced from one sample in a study of graft-versus-host responses after intestinal transplantation. Clones were read by immunoSEQ multiplex PCR, and TCRdb kept only the in-frame ones, dropping some. The data hold 75,000 to 100,000 clones, with roughly 91% observed a single time. Their target antigens are unknown. The sample here was unstimulated CD8+ T cells sorted from spleen or lymph node cells, taken before intestinal transplant. The receptors originated from a human donor who received an intestinal transplant.

The chain joins TRBV27 to TRBJ1-1; TRBD1 agrees at 7 bases. In germline, CDR1 is MNHEY, CDR2 SMNVEV (reference sequence). The junction had 10 bases not matched to a gene; V was cut back by 5 bases and J by 4 bases. CDR3 length: 15 residues. The CDR3 loop reads CASSLDRDRGTEAFF. The CDR3 DNA reads as TGTGCCAGCAGTCTCGACAGGGATCGGGGCACTGAAGCTTTCTTT.

The chain is built from TRBV6-1 and TRBJ1-1; D may be TRBD1 (5 bases). This CDR3 has 14 residues. Trimming left V 6 bases short and J 4 bases short, with 15 bases between. Germline loops: CDR1 MNHNS, CDR2 SASEGT. The CDR3 sequence is CASRTEPGGTEAFF. The CDR3 DNA reads TGTGCCAGCAGAACGGAGCCGGGGGGCACTGAAGCTTTCTTT.

The chain joins TRBV27 to TRBJ2-7; the D gene is possibly TRBD2 (6 bases). CDR1 and CDR2 from the germline V gene are MNHEY and SMNVEV (reference sequence). V was trimmed by 6 bases and J by 2 bases, leaving 14 bases between them. CDR3 length: 14 residues. The CDR3 loop reads CASSALSGAYEQYF. The DNA of the CDR3 is TGTGCCAGCAGCGCCCTTAGCGGCGCCTACGAGCAGTACTTC.

The chain combines TRBV7-9 with TRBJ2-3; 7 bases are a match to TRBD2. There are 15 residues in the CDR3. From germline, CDR1 is SEHNR and CDR2 FQNEAQ (reference sequence). Germline trimming cut 5 bases from V and 1 base from J; bases unmatched to any gene: 6. The CDR3 region is CASSLYSGGTDTQYF. The CDR3, as DNA: TGTGCCAGCAGCCTATACAGCGGGGGCACAGATACGCAGTATTTT.

The chain links TRBV15 to TRBJ1-1, with D tentatively TRBD1 (5 bases). V was shortened by 0 bases and J by 0 bases, with 14 bases between the two germline ends. The CDR3 runs 17 residues. CDR1 is LNHNV and CDR2 is YYDKDF in the germline V gene (reference sequence). In DNA, the CDR3 is TGTGCCACCAGCAGAGATCAGTTGGGGGGTATGAACACTGAAGCTTTCTTT. It translates to CATSRDQLGGMNTEAFF.

This chain connects TRBV27 to TRBJ2-7, with 9 bases fitting TRBD2. V lost 6 bases to trimming and J lost 2 bases; unmatched junction nucleotides: 11. The CDR3 loop spans 16 amino acids. In germline, CDR1 is MNHEY, CDR2 SMNVEV (reference sequence). The CDR3 DNA follows: TGTGCCAGCAGCCCCGGAGCGGGAGGCTTACCCTACGAGCAGTACTTC. Encoded protein: CASSPGAGGLPYEQYF.

The rearrangement joins TRBV4-3 to TRBJ2-1, with 9 nucleotides matching TRBD1. This CDR3 contains 14 residues. J was trimmed by 7 bases and V by 4 bases; bases with no gene match: 5. Germline lookup yields CDR1 LGHNA and CDR2 YSLEER. DNA for the CDR3: TGCGCCAGCAGCCCAGGGACAGGGTGGAATGAGCAGTTCTTC. Translation: CASSPGTGWNEQFF.

The V and J genes are TRBV2 and TRBJ2-1, with 9 positions matching TRBD1. Per germline, CDR1 SNHLY and CDR2 FYNNEI. The CDR3 extends over 13 amino acids. After removal of 7 bases from V and 8 bases from J, the junction contained 6 bases not matched to a gene. CDR3 in amino acids: CASTGQGGDEQFF. Written as DNA, the CDR3 is TGTGCCAGCACGGGACAGGGAGGGGATGAGCAGTTCTTC. Full variable domain (rest looked up from reference TRBV2 and TRBJ2-1): EPEVTQTPSHQVTQMGQEVILRCVPISNHLYFYWYRQILGQKVEFLVSFYNNEISEKSEIFDDQFSVERPDGSNFTLKIRSTKLEDSAMYFCASTGQGGDEQFFGPGTRLTVL.

This chain joins TRBV5-1 and TRBJ1-6; no clear D. V lost 2 bases, J lost 9 bases, and 15 bases lay in between. The CDR3 consists of 15 residues. Germline V gene lookup returns CDR1 SGHRS and CDR2 YFSETQ. CDR3 protein: CASSFGEVTGSPLHF. The DNA of the CDR3 is TGCGCCAGCAGCTTCGGAGAGGTGACGGGTTCACCCCTCCACTTT. Full variable domain (remainder filled in from reference TRBV5-1 and TRBJ1-6): KAGVTQTPRYLIKTRGQQVTLSCSPISGHRSVSWYQQTPGQGLQFLFEYFSETQRNKGNFPGRFSGRQFSNSRSEMNVSTLELGDSALYLCASSFGEVTGSPLHFGNGTRLTVT.

In its sample, this clone was seen a few times. This chain uses TRBV7-8 with TRBJ2-7, with a tentative D call TRBD1 (6 bases). The ends were cut back, 3 bases at V and 1 base at J, with 7 bases in the middle. The CDR3 consists of 13 residues. From germline, CDR1 is SGHVS and CDR2 FQNEAQ. The CDR3 DNA follows: TGTGCCAGCAGCTTCGGACAGTCCTACGAGCAGTACTTC. It specifies CASSFGQSYEQYF.

This sequence joins TRBV27 and TRBJ2-5; D might be TRBD2 (6 bases). The DNA end lines up better with TRBJ2-7; the J call may be wrong. The CDR3 runs 12 residues. The V gene's germline CDR1 is MNHEY and CDR2 SMNVEV (reference sequence). In nucleotides, the CDR3 is TGTGCCAGCAGAGGGGAGGCTGGCGAGCAGTACTTC. This sequence encodes CASRGEAGEQYF.

V and J are TRBV19 and TRBJ2-7, with a weak D call TRBD2 (6 bases). The CDR3 loop spans 17 amino acids. Per the germline V gene, CDR1 is LNHDA and CDR2 is SQIVND (reference sequence). The ends were cut back, 3 bases at V and 1 base at J, with 19 bases in the middle. The CDR3 nucleotides are TGTGCCAGTAGTATTTCAGCGGGCGTAGAACTTTCCTACGAGCAGTACTTC. This translates into CASSISAGVELSYEQYF.

The chain combines TRBV5-5 with TRBJ2-7, with D tentatively TRBD1 (6 bases). Germline V lookup: CDR1 SGHKS, CDR2 YYEKEE (reference sequence). The CDR3 length is 15 residues. Trimming removed 4 bases from V and 1 base from J, with 15 bases in between. CDR3 coding DNA: TGTGCCAGCAGCCCACAATCGGGACAATCCTACGAGCAGTACTTC. Protein: CASSPQSGQSYEQYF.

The chain employs TRBV5-1 and TRBJ1-1, with TRBD1 as a possible D gene (6 bases). Germline lookup yields CDR1 SGHRS and CDR2 YFSETQ. Trimming removed 2 bases at V and 5 bases at J, with 10 bases between. The CDR3 consists of 13 residues. This chain's CDR3 is CASSLTGSTEAFF. The CDR3, as DNA: TGCGCCAGCAGCTTAACAGGGTCGACTGAAGCTTTCTTT.

V is TRBV9 and J is TRBJ2-1, with D hard to call. V lost 0 bases and J 5 bases, leaving 3 bases between the germline ends. This CDR3 has 12 residues. The V gene's germline CDR1 is SGDLS and CDR2 YYNGEE. CDR3 in amino acids: CASSVGDNEQFF. The CDR3 nucleotides read TGTGCCAGCAGCGTAGGAGACAATGAGCAGTTCTTC.

This clone came up a few times. The chain is built from TRBV29-1 and TRBJ2-1; 7 bases align to TRBD2. This CDR3 comprises 17 residues. The V and J ends lost 1 base and 0 bases, in that order; junction bases with no gene match: 9. Germline values: CDR1 SQVTM, CDR2 ANQGSEA. The CDR3 region has the DNA TGCAGCGTTGAAGGGGCGGGAGATCCGGGCTCCTACAATGAGCAGTTCTTC. Protein product: CSVEGAGDPGSYNEQFF.

The chain combines TRBV6-1 with TRBJ2-7, with D maybe TRBD2 (5 bases). The CDR3 extends over 14 amino acids. Germline values: CDR1 MNHNS, CDR2 SASEGT. With 5 bases removed from V and 2 bases from J, the gap between germline ends came to 13 bases. CDR3 coding DNA: TGTGCCAGCAGTATCCGGGATCCAACCTACGAGCAGTACTTC. Its protein product is CASSIRDPTYEQYF.